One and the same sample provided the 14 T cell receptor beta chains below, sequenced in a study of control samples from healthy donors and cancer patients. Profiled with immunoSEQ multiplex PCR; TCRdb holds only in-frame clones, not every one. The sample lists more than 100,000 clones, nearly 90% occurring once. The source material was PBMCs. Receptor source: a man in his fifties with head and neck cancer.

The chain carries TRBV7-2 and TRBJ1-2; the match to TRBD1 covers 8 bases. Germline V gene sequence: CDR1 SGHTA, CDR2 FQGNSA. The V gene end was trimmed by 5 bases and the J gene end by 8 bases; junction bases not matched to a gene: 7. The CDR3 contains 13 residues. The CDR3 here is CASSTQGANGYTF. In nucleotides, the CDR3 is TGTGCCAGCAGCACGCAGGGGGCTAACGGCTACACCTTC. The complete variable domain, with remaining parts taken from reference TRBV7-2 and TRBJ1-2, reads GAGVSQSPSNKVTEKGKDVELRCDPISGHTALYWYRQSLGQGLEFLIYFQGNSAPDKSGLPSDRFSAERTGGSVSTLTIQRTQQEDSAVYLCASSTQGANGYTFGSGTRLTVV.

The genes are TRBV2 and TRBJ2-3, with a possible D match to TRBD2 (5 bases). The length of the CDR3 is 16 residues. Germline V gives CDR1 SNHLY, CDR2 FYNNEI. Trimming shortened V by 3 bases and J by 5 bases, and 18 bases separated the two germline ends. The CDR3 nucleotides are TGTGCCAGCAGTGATCCGAGGGTTTTTTCACAAGATACGCAGTATTTT. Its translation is CASSDPRVFSQDTQYF. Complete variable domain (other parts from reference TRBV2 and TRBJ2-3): EPEVTQTPSHQVTQMGQEVILRCVPISNHLYFYWYRQILGQKVEFLVSFYNNEISEKSEIFDDQFSVERPDGSNFTLKIRSTKLEDSAMYFCASSDPRVFSQDTQYFGPGTRLTVL.

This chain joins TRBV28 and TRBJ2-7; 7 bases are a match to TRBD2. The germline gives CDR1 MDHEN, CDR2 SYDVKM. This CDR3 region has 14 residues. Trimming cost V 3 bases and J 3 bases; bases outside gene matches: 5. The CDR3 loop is CASSLGGEGYEQYF. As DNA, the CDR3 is TGTGCCAGCAGTTTGGGAGGGGAGGGCTACGAGCAGTACTTC.

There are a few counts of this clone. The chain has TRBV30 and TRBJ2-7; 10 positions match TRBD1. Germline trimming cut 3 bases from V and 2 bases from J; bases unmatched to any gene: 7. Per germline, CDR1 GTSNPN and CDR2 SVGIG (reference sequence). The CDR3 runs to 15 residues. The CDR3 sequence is CAWSLAGTGAYEQYF. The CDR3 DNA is TGTGCCTGGAGCCTCGCGGGGACAGGGGCCTACGAGCAGTACTTC.

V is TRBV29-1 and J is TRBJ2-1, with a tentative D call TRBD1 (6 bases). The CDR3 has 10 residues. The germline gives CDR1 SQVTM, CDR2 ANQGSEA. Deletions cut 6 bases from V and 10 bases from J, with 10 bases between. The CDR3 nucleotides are TGCAGCGTGAGGGGGAAGGAGCAGTTCTTC. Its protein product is CSVRGKEQFF.

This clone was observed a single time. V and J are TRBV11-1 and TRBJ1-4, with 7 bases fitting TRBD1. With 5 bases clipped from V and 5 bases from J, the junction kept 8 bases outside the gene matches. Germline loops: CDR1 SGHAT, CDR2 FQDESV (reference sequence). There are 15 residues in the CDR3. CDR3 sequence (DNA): TGTGCCAGCAGCCGCGGGACAGTGCTGAATGAAAAACTGTTTTTT. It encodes CASSRGTVLNEKLFF.

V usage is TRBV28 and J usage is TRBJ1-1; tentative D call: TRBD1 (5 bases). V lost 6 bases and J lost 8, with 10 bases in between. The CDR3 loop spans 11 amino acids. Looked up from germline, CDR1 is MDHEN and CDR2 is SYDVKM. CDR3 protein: CASSLQEEAFF. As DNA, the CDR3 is TGTGCCAGCAGCTTACAGGAGGAAGCTTTCTTT.

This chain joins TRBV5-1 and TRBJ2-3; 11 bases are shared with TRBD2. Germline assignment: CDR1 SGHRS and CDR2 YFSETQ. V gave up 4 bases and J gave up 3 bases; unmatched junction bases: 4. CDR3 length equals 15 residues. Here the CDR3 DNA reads TGCGCCAGCAGCGTTAGCGGGGGGGAGACAGATACGCAGTATTTT. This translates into CASSVSGGETDTQYF.

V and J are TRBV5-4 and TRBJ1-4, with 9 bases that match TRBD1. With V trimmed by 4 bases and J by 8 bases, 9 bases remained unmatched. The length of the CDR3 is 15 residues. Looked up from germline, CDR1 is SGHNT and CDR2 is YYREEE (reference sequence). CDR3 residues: CASSPPGQGAEKLFF. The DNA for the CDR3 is TGTGCCAGCAGCCCCCCGGGACAGGGAGCCGAAAAACTGTTTTTT.

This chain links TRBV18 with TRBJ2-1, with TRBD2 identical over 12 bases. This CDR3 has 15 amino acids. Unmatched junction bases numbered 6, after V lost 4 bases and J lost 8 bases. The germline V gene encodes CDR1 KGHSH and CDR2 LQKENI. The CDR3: CASSQTSGRGDEQFF. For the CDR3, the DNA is TGTGCCAGCTCACAGACTAGCGGGAGAGGGGATGAGCAGTTCTTC.

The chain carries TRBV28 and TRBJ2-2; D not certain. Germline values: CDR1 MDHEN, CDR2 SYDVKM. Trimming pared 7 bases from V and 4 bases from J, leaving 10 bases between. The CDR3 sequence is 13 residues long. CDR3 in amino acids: CASTTRFTGELFF. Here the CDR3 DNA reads TGTGCCAGCACCACCCGTTTCACCGGGGAGCTGTTTTTT.

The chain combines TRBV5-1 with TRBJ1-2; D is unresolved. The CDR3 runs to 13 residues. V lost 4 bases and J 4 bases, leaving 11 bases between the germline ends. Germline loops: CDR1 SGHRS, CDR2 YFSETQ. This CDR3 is CASSPGSSYGYTF. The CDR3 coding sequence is TGCGCCAGCAGCCCGGGCAGTTCCTATGGCTACACCTTC.

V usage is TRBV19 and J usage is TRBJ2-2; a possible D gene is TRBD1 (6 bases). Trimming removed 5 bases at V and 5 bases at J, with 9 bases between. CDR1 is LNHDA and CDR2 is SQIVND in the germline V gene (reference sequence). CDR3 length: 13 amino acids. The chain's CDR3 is CASSVTGTGELFF. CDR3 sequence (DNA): TGTGCCAGTAGTGTTACAGGGACCGGGGAGCTGTTTTTT.

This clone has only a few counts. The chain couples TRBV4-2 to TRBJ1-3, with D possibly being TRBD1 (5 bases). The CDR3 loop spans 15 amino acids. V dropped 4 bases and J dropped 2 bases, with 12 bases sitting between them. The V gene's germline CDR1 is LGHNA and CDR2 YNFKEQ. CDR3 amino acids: CASSLSRAPGNTIYF. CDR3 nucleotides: TGTGCCAGCAGCCTTTCCAGGGCCCCTGGAAACACCATATATTTT.